This T cell receptor beta chain was observed in a study of T cell repertoires in cytomegalovirus infection. Study context: Public TCR beta signatures were indicative of both CMV infection and a matching HLA type.

Study conclusions and caveats: Summed public TCR beta family frequency identified CMV carriers bearing the relevant HLA. HLA-C-restricted CMV clonotypes gave the most frequent clonotype in two of eight donors.

TCRdb re-called the reads through MiXCR, storing one row per CDR3 protein. The sample lists some 400,000 distinct CDR3 sequences, approximately 33% occurring once. Looked up from germline, CDR1 is SGHNT and CDR2 is YYREEE (reference sequence). With 5 bases removed from V and 7 bases from J, the gap between germline ends came to 10 bases. The CDR3 has 12 residues. A word on this clonotype: The antigen is unknown.

The chain couples TRBV5-4 to TRBJ2-1, with D possibly being TRBD2 (6 bases). This TCR was recovered from a human donor in good health (CMV status not recorded). Some clones in this sample may be carry-over from other donors' samples. The sequenced material came from PBMCs. CDR3 region: CASSRGFNEQFF. For the CDR3, the DNA is TGTGCCAGCAGTCGGGGGTTTAATGAGCAGTTCTTC.